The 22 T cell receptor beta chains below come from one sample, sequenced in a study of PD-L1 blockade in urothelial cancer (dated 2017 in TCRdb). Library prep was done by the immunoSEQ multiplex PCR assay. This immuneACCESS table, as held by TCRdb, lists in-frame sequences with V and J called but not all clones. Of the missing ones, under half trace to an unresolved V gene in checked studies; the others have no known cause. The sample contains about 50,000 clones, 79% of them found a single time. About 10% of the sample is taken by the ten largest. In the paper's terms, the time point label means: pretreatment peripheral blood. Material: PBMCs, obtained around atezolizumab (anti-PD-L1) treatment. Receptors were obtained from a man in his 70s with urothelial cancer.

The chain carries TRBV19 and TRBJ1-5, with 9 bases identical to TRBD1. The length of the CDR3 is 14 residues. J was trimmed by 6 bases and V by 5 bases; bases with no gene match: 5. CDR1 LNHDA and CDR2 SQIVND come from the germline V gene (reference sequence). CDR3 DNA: TGTGCCAGTAGTTCGGACAGGGGAGGTCAGCCCCAGCATTTT. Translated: CASSSDRGGQPQHF. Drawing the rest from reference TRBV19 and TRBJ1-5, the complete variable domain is DGGITQSPKYLFRKEGQNVTLSCEQNLNHDAMYWYRQDPGQGLRLIYYSQIVNDFQKGDIAEGYSVSREKKESFPLTVTSAQKNPTAFYLCASSSDRGGQPQHFGDGTRLSIL.

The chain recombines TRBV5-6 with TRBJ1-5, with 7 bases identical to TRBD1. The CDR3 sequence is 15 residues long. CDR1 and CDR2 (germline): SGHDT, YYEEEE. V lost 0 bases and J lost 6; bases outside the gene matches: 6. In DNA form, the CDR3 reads TGTGCCAGCAGCTTGGGAGGGGGCGAAGGTCAGCCCCAGCATTTT. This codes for CASSLGGGEGQPQHF.

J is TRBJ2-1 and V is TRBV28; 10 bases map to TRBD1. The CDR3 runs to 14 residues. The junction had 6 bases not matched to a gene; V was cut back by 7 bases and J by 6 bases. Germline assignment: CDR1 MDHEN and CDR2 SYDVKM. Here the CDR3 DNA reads TGTGCCAGCATTGACAGGGGGCGGACCAATGAGCAGTTCTTC. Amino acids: CASIDRGRTNEQFF.

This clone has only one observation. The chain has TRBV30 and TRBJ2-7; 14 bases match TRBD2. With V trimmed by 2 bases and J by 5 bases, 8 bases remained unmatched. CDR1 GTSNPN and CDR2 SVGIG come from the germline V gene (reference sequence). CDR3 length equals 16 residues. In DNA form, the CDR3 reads TGTGCCTGGAGTCCCGGACTAGCGGGAGGAAGACACGAGCAGTACTTC. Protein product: CAWSPGLAGGRHEQYF.

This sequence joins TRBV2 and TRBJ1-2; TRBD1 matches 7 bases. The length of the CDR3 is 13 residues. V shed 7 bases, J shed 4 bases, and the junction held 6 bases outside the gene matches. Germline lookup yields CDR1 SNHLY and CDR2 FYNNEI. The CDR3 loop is CASKSGQFYGYTF. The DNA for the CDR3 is TGTGCCAGCAAATCGGGACAGTTCTATGGCTACACCTTC. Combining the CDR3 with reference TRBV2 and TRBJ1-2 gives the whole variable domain EPEVTQTPSHQVTQMGQEVILRCVPISNHLYFYWYRQILGQKVEFLVSFYNNEISEKSEIFDDQFSVERPDGSNFTLKIRSTKLEDSAMYFCASKSGQFYGYTFGSGTRLTVV.

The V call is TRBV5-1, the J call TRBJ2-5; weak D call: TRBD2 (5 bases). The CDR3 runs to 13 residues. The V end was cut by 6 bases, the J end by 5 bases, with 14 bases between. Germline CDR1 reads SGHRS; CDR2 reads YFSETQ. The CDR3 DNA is TGCGCCAGCACCAACCCCGGAGGCGAGACCCAGTACTTC. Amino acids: CASTNPGGETQYF.

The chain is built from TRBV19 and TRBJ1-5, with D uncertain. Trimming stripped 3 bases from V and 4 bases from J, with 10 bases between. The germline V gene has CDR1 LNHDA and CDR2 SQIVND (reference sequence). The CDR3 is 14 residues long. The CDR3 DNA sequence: TGTGCCAGTAGTATGTATGGGAGAAATCAGCCCCAGCATTTT. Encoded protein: CASSMYGRNQPQHF.

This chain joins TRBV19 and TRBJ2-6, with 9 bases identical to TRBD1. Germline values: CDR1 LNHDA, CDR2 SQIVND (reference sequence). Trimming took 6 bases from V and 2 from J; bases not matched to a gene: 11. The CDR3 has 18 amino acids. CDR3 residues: CASRLAGTGRPGANVLTF. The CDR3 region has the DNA TGTGCCAGTAGACTTGCCGGGACAGGGCGCCCTGGGGCCAACGTCCTGACTTTC.

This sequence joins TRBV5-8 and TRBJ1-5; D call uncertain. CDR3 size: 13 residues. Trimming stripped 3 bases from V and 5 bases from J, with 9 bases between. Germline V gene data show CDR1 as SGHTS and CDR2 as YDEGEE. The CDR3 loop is CASSSRTYQPQHF. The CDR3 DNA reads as TGTGCCAGCAGCTCCCGGACTTATCAGCCCCAGCATTTT.

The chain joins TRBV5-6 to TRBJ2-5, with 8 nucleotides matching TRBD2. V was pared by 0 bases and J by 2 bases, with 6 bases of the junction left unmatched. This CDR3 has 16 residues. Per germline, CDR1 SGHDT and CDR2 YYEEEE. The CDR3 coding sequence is TGTGCCAGCAGCTTGGAAGCTAGCGGGCAACAAGAGACCCAGTACTTC. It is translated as CASSLEASGQQETQYF.

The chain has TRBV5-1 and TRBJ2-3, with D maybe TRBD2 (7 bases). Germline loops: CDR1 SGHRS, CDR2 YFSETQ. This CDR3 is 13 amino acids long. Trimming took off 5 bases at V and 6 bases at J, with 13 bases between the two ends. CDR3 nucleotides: TGCGCCAGCAGGAGGGGGGGCGCGGATACGCAGTATTTT. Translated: CASRRGGADTQYF.

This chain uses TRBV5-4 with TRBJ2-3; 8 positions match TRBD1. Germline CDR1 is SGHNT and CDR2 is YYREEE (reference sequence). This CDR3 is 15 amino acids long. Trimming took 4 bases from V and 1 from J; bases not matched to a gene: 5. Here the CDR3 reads CASSGGTGRTDTQYF. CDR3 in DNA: TGTGCCAGCAGCGGCGGGACAGGCCGCACAGATACGCAGTATTTT.

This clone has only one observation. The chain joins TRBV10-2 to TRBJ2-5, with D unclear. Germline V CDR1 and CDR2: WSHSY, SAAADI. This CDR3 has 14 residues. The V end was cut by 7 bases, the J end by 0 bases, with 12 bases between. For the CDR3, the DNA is TGCGCCAGCATGCGGCAGCAGTACCAAGAGACCCAGTACTTC. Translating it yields CASMRQQYQETQYF.

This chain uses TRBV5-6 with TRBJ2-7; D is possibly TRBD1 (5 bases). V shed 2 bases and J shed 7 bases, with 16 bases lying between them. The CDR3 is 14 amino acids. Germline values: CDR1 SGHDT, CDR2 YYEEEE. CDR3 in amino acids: CASSFMGFRGEQYF. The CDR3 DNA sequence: TGTGCCAGCAGCTTCATGGGGTTTAGGGGTGAGCAGTACTTC.

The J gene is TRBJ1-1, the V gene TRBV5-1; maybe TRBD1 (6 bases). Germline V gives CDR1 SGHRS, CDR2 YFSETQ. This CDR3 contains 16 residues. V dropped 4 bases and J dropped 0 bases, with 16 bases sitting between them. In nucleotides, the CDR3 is TGCGCCAGCAGCCCCCTGGGGGGGGCCATGAACACTGAAGCTTTCTTT. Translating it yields CASSPLGGAMNTEAFF.

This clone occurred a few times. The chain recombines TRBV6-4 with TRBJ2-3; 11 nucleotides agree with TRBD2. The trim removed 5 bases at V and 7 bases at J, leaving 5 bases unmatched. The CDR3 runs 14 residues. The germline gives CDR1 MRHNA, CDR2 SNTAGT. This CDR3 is CASSPLAGDHTQYF. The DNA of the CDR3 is TGTGCCAGCAGTCCACTAGCGGGAGATCATACGCAGTATTTT.

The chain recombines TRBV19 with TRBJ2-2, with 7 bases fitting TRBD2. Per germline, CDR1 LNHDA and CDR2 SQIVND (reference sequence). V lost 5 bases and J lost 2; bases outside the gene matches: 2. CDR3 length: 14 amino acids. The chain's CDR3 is CASSGGRNTGELFF. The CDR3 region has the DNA TGTGCCAGTAGTGGCGGGAGAAACACCGGGGAGCTGTTTTTT.

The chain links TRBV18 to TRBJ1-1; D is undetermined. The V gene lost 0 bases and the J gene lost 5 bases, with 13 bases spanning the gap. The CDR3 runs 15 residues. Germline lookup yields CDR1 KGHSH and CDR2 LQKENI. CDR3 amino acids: CASSPPSRSSTEAFF. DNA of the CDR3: TGTGCCAGCTCACCACCTAGCCGGAGTAGTACTGAAGCTTTCTTT.

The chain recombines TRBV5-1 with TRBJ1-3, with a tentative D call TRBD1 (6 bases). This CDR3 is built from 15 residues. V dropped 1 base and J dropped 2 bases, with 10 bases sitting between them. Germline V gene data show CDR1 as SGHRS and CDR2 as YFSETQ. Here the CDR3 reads CASSLRGGAGNTIYF. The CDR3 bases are TGCGCCAGCAGCTTGAGAGGGGGAGCTGGAAACACCATATATTTT.

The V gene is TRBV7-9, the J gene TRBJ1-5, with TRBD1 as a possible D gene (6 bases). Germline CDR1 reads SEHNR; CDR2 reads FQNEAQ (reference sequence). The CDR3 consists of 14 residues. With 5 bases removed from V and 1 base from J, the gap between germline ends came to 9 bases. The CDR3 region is CASSLQGSNQPQHF. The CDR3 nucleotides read TGTGCCAGCAGCCTACAGGGCAGCAATCAGCCCCAGCATTTT.

The CDR3 sequence: CASSLGLGGNTEAFF. DNA of the CDR3: TGTGCCAGCAGTTTGGGGTTGGGGGGGAACACTGAAGCTTTCTTT. This chain links TRBV28 with TRBJ1-1, with D perhaps matching TRBD1 (5 bases). The V gene's germline CDR1 is MDHEN and CDR2 SYDVKM. The CDR3 extends over 15 amino acids. The V gene lost 3 bases and the J gene lost 1 base, with 12 bases spanning the gap.

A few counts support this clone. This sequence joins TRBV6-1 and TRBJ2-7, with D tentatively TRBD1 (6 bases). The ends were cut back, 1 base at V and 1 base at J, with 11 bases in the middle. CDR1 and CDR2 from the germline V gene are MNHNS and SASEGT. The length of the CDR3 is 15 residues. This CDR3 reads CASSEETGPSYEQYF. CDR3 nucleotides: TGTGCCAGCAGTGAAGAGACAGGCCCTTCCTACGAGCAGTACTTC.